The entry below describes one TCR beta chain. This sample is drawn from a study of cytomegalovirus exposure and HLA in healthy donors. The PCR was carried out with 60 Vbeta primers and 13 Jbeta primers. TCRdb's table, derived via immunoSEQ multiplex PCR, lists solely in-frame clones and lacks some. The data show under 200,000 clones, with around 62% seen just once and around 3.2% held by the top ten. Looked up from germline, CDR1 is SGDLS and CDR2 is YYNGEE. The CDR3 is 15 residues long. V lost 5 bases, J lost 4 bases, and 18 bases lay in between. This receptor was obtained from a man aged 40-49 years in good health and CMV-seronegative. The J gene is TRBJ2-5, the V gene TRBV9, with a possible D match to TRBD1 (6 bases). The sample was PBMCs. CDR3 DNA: TGTGCCAGCAGTAAGAACACAGGGAATGGAGAGACCCAGTACTTC. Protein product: CASSKNTGNGETQYF.